The 20 T cell receptor beta chains in this list originate from one sample, sequenced in a study of blood T cell repertoires in COVID-19. Libraries were prepared by immunoSEQ multiplex PCR; TCRdb keeps only in-frame clonotypes and omits some of them. The sample consists of 300,000 to 500,000 clones, 70% to 90% of them appearing once. The sample was PBMCs or T cells enriched from blood (not recorded which). Receptors originate from a woman aged 25 to 39 with acute COVID-19.

CDR3 in amino acids: CASSLTGIMGNSPLHF. CDR3 DNA sequence: TGTGCCAGCAGCTTAACCGGGATCATGGGTAATTCACCCCTCCACTTT. V usage is TRBV7-2 and J usage is TRBJ1-6; D gene ambiguous. From germline, CDR1 is SGHTA and CDR2 FQGNSA. CDR3 length: 16 amino acids. V was cut by 2 bases and J by 6 bases, with 14 bases left in between.

V usage is TRBV19 and J usage is TRBJ2-1; a weak D match, TRBD1 (5 bases). CDR1 is LNHDA and CDR2 is SQIVND in the germline V gene (reference sequence). The CDR3 contains 15 residues. Trimming removed 5 bases from V and 1 base from J, with 12 bases in between. CDR3 region: CASSARGISYNEQFF. The CDR3, as DNA: TGTGCCAGTAGTGCTAGGGGTATTTCCTACAATGAGCAGTTCTTC.

The genes are TRBV19 and TRBJ1-2; perhaps TRBD1 as D (5 bases). The CDR3 is made up of 13 amino acids. Germline-derived CDR1 and CDR2 are LNHDA and SQIVND (reference sequence). V lost 1 base and J lost 8, with 11 bases in between. Written as DNA, the CDR3 is TGTGCCAGTAGTATAGGACAGCCGGCGGGCTACACCTTC. Its protein product is CASSIGQPAGYTF.

The genes are TRBV12-3 or TRBV12-4 and TRBJ2-7, with 9 nucleotides matching TRBD2. This CDR3 spans 13 amino acids. V shed 6 bases, J shed 4 bases, and the junction held 4 bases outside the gene matches. The CDR3 loop reads CASREGLAYEQYF. Here the CDR3 DNA reads TGTGCCAGCAGGGAGGGACTAGCATACGAGCAGTACTTC.

The J gene is TRBJ1-5, the V gene TRBV7-2; tentative D call: TRBD1 (6 bases). Germline-derived CDR1 and CDR2 are SGHTA and FQGNSA. The V and J ends lost 6 bases and 9 bases respectively, with 18 bases between them. This CDR3 is 14 amino acids long. The CDR3 region has the DNA TGTGCCAGCAGTTCGGAGGACAGCGCTAGGCCCCAGCATTTT. This gives the protein CASSSEDSARPQHF.

A single count supports this clone. The chain links TRBV9 to TRBJ2-1; 8 bases map to TRBD2. The CDR3 totals 13 residues. The V segment lost 0 bases and the J segment 10 bases; nucleotides outside the gene matches: 3. Germline V gene sequence: CDR1 SGDLS, CDR2 YYNGEE. In DNA, the CDR3 is TGTGCCAGCAGCGTAGCCTTAGCGGGGGAGCAGTTCTTC. Protein sequence: CASSVALAGEQFF. Together with reference TRBV9 and TRBJ2-1, the CDR3 gives the full variable domain: DSGVTQTPKHLITATGQRVTLRCSPRSGDLSVYWYQQSLDQGLQFLIQYYNGEERAKGNILERFSAQQFPDLHSELNLSSLELGDSALYFCASSVALAGEQFFGPGTRLTVL.

This clone turned up a few times. The rearrangement uses TRBV7-2 and TRBJ1-6; TRBD1 might be the D (5 bases). The germline V and J ends were trimmed by 5 bases and 0 bases, with 14 bases remaining between them. The CDR3 totals 17 residues. From germline, CDR1 is SGHTA and CDR2 FQGNSA. CDR3 region: CASSPQGFSSYNSPLHF. The DNA of the CDR3 is TGTGCCAGCAGCCCCCAGGGCTTTAGCTCCTATAATTCACCCCTCCACTTT.

V is TRBV7-9 and J is TRBJ1-6; D call uncertain. Trimming left V 5 bases short and J 10 bases short, with 12 bases between. The CDR3 is 13 amino acids. CDR1 is SEHNR and CDR2 is FQNEAQ in the germline V gene (reference sequence). CDR3 sequence reads: CASSPALGSPLHF. The DNA for the CDR3 is TGTGCCAGCAGCCCCGCGTTGGGCTCACCCCTCCACTTT.

The V and J genes are TRBV5-1 and TRBJ1-2, with D possibly TRBD1 on 5 matching bases. CDR1 is SGHRS, CDR2 YFSETQ, per germline. Trimming left V 2 bases short and J 5 bases short, with 13 bases between. The CDR3 totals 14 residues. CDR3 loop: CASSFGGTDYGYTF. DNA for the CDR3: TGCGCCAGCAGCTTCGGCGGGACGGATTATGGCTACACCTTC.

The chain carries TRBV4-1 and TRBJ1-1, with no clear D. The germline gives CDR1 MGHRA, CDR2 YSYEKL. Between the trimmed V and J ends, which lost 1 base and 1 base, there was a span of 10 bases. CDR3 length: 15 residues. The CDR3 sequence: CASSQVLGRNTEAFF. CDR3 nucleotide sequence: TGCGCCAGCAGCCAAGTGTTAGGGAGGAACACTGAAGCTTTCTTT.

The chain carries TRBV7-3 and TRBJ2-1; TRBD2 might be the D (6 bases). The germline CDR1 and CDR2 sequences are SGHTA and FQGTGA. The CDR3 covers 15 residues. The V end lost 1 base, the J end lost 2 bases, and 9 bases lay between the germline ends. DNA for the CDR3: TGTGCCAGCAGCTTAATCGGGGGACCCTACAATGAGCAGTTCTTC. As protein: CASSLIGGPYNEQFF.

This clone was seen a few times. V gene TRBV5-1 combines with J gene TRBJ1-3; D not certain. This CDR3 contains 15 residues. CDR1 is SGHRS and CDR2 is YFSETQ in the germline V gene. The germline V and J ends were trimmed by 0 bases and 0 bases, with 7 bases remaining between them. CDR3 sequence (DNA): TGCGCCAGCAGCTTGGAGACTAGCTCTGGAAACACCATATATTTT. Its translation: CASSLETSSGNTIYF.

The chain combines TRBV19 with TRBJ1-4; TRBD1 is a possible D gene (5 bases). Germline loops: CDR1 LNHDA, CDR2 SQIVND (reference sequence). This CDR3 contains 11 residues. V was pared by 11 bases and J by 6 bases, with 10 bases between. The CDR3 bases are TGTGCCTCAGGGAGGGATGAAAAACTGTTTTTT. Encoded protein: CASGRDEKLFF.

This clone was picked up a small number of times. The chain recombines TRBV2 with TRBJ1-1; the D gene is possibly TRBD1 (5 bases). The germline gives CDR1 SNHLY, CDR2 FYNNEI. V lost 7 bases, J lost 11 bases, and 14 bases lay in between. The CDR3 has 11 residues. CDR3 loop: CASMGREMAFF. The CDR3 DNA reads TGTGCCAGCATGGGGCGAGAAATGGCTTTCTTT.

The chain joins TRBV29-1 to TRBJ1-1; the match to TRBD1 covers 7 bases. Germline CDR1 SQVTM, CDR2 ANQGSEA. The junction had 3 bases not matched to a gene; V was cut back by 1 base and J by 4 bases. The CDR3 extends over 13 amino acids. CDR3 amino acids: CSVEGQGITEAFF. The CDR3 nucleotides read TGCAGCGTTGAAGGACAGGGTATCACTGAAGCTTTCTTT.

The chain joins TRBV6-5 to TRBJ1-1; D unresolved. The CDR3 is 12 residues long. V was shortened by 2 bases and J by 8 bases, with 9 bases between the two germline ends. In germline, CDR1 is MNHEY, CDR2 SVGAGI. CDR3: CASSYNSGEAFF. The CDR3 coding sequence is TGTGCCAGCAGTTACAATTCAGGAGAAGCTTTCTTT.

The chain recombines TRBV3-1 (or the pseudogene TRBV3-2) with TRBJ1-2; no reliable D call. Trimming removed 2 bases at V and 8 bases at J, with 15 bases between. CDR3 length equals 14 residues. Germline CDR1 is LGHDT and CDR2 is YNNKEL (reference sequence). The CDR3 DNA reads as TGTGCCAGCAGCCAAAGGACCCTGGAGGACGGCTACACCTTC. Translating gives CASSQRTLEDGYTF.

The gene calls are TRBV5-4 and TRBJ2-1, with 9 bases lining up with TRBD1. Germline V gene lookup returns CDR1 SGHNT and CDR2 YYREEE (reference sequence). The CDR3 contains 13 residues. V was pared by 4 bases and J by 7 bases, with 3 bases of the junction left unmatched. CDR3 region: CASSTGQGNEQFF. The CDR3 DNA is TGTGCCAGCAGCACGGGACAGGGAAATGAGCAGTTCTTC.

This clone was observed a handful of times. CDR3 bases: TGCAGTGCTAGTCCAGGGAACTATGGCTACACCTTC. This translates into CSASPGNYGYTF. The V and J genes are TRBV20-1 and TRBJ1-2; maybe TRBD1 (5 bases). V dropped 3 bases and J dropped 2 bases, with 7 bases sitting between them. The CDR3 totals 12 residues. CDR1 is DFQATT and CDR2 is SNEGSKA in the germline V gene (reference sequence).

This chain links TRBV2 with TRBJ1-1; no clear D. The V gene lost 8 bases and the J gene lost 6 bases, with 16 bases spanning the gap. Germline V gene sequence: CDR1 SNHLY, CDR2 FYNNEI. This CDR3 comprises 13 residues. In nucleotides, the CDR3 is TGTGCCAGCGCTCGAGGGAAAATCTCTGAAGCTTTCTTT. Amino acid sequence: CASARGKISEAFF.